These T cell receptor beta chains were read from a single sample in a study of beta chain features in type 1 diabetes. The table came from immunoSEQ multiplex PCR; TCRdb's copy has only in-frame clones and leaves some out. Among about 340,000 clones, around an eighth were seen once, and the ten largest hold approximately 0.016%. The specimen sequenced was naive CD4+ T cells from blood. All receptors derive from a woman between 18 and 29 years old with type 1 diabetes. CDR3s include the opening cysteine and the closing phenylalanine or tryptophan. The order of the fields is clone size, CDR3 length, J gene, D gene, V gene, CDR3 protein, CDR3 DNA. A D gene is named only where the DNA matches it firmly. Part of the rows lack a size; the others show once, few, many or a class for expanded clones.

clone size: .
CDR3 length: 13
J gene: TRBJ2-2
D gene: .
V gene: TRBV4-1
CDR3 protein: CASSQASGGELFF
CDR3 DNA: TGCGCCAGCAGCCAAGCCAGTGGCGGGGAGCTGTTTTTT

clone size: few
CDR3 length: 19
J gene: TRBJ2-3
D gene: TRBD2
V gene: TRBV7-2
CDR3 protein: CASSLYWASGPISTDTQYF
CDR3 DNA: TGTGCCAGCAGCTTATATTGGGCTAGCGGCCCGATTAGCACAGATACGCAGTATTTT

clone size: .
CDR3 length: 10
J gene: TRBJ2-1
D gene: TRBD2
V gene: TRBV29-1
CDR3 protein: CSVGGDEQFF
CDR3 DNA: TGCAGCGTGGGGGGGGATGAGCAGTTCTTC

clone size: .
CDR3 length: 14
J gene: TRBJ2-1
D gene: TRBD2
V gene: TRBV5-5
CDR3 protein: CASGRLAGSNEQFF
CDR3 DNA: TGTGCCAGCGGGCGACTAGCAGGATCCAATGAGCAGTTCTTC

clone size: few
CDR3 length: 14
J gene: TRBJ2-2
D gene: .
V gene: TRBV7-7
CDR3 protein: CATARDLNTGELFF
CDR3 DNA: TGTGCCACCGCCCGGGACTTAAACACCGGGGAGCTGTTTTTT

clone size: .
CDR3 length: 14
J gene: TRBJ2-7
D gene: TRBD1
V gene: TRBV5-1
CDR3 protein: CASSNRGRASEQYF
CDR3 DNA: TGCGCCAGCAGTAACAGGGGCCGCGCTTCCGAGCAGTACTTC

clone size: .
CDR3 length: 14
J gene: TRBJ2-7
D gene: TRBD1
V gene: TRBV28
CDR3 protein: CASSSGTGYYEQYF
CDR3 DNA: TGTGCCAGCAGCTCCGGGACAGGGTACTACGAGCAGTACTTC

clone size: few
CDR3 length: 16
J gene: TRBJ2-3
D gene: .
V gene: TRBV5-1
CDR3 protein: CASSLAGGSSTDTQYF
CDR3 DNA: TGCGCCAGCAGCTTGGCCGGGGGAAGTAGCACAGATACGCAGTATTTT

clone size: .
CDR3 length: 15
J gene: TRBJ2-5
D gene: TRBD1
V gene: TRBV5-4
CDR3 protein: CASSFRQGRQETQYF
CDR3 DNA: TGTGCCAGCAGCTTCCGACAGGGGCGACAAGAGACCCAGTACTTC

clone size: few
CDR3 length: 16
J gene: TRBJ1-2
D gene: .
V gene: TRBV4-3
CDR3 protein: CASSQGFQGDNYGYTF
CDR3 DNA: TGCGCCAGCAGCCAAGGATTCCAGGGCGATAACTATGGCTACACCTTC

clone size: .
CDR3 length: 14
J gene: TRBJ2-5
D gene: TRBD2
V gene: TRBV11-3
CDR3 protein: CASNSGRARETQYF
CDR3 DNA: TGTGCCAGTAATAGCGGGAGGGCCCGAGAGACCCAGTACTTC

clone size: few
CDR3 length: 15
J gene: TRBJ1-4
D gene: TRBD1
V gene: TRBV19
CDR3 protein: CASGVLWTGDEKLFF
CDR3 DNA: TGTGCCAGCGGAGTCCTCTGGACAGGAGATGAAAAACTGTTTTTT

clone size: .
CDR3 length: 17
J gene: TRBJ2-2
D gene: .
V gene: TRBV4-3
CDR3 protein: CASSQGITGQNTGELFF
CDR3 DNA: TGCGCCAGCAGCCAAGGTATTACAGGCCAAAACACCGGGGAGCTGTTTTTT

clone size: few
CDR3 length: 16
J gene: TRBJ1-2
D gene: .
V gene: TRBV30
CDR3 protein: CAWREGPPRGIYGYTF
CDR3 DNA: TGTGCCTGGAGGGAAGGACCACCTAGAGGGATCTATGGCTACACCTTC

clone size: .
CDR3 length: 15
J gene: TRBJ2-1
D gene: TRBD2
V gene: TRBV19
CDR3 protein: CASSIWASGHNEQFF
CDR3 DNA: TGTGCCAGTAGTATTTGGGCTAGCGGTCACAATGAGCAGTTCTTC

clone size: few
CDR3 length: 13
J gene: TRBJ1-5
D gene: .
V gene: TRBV6-5
CDR3 protein: CASTEAGGQPQHF
CDR3 DNA: TGTGCCAGCACCGAGGCAGGAGGTCAGCCCCAGCATTTT

clone size: .
CDR3 length: 15
J gene: TRBJ1-2
D gene: .
V gene: TRBV28
CDR3 protein: CASSSKGGGSYGYTF
CDR3 DNA: TGTGCCAGCAGTTCTAAGGGGGGGGGTAGCTATGGCTACACCTTC

clone size: .
CDR3 length: 18
J gene: TRBJ1-5
D gene: .
V gene: TRBV6-1
CDR3 protein: CASSESRRLDSPNQPQHF
CDR3 DNA: TGTGCCAGCAGTGAATCGAGGCGTCTCGACAGTCCTAATCAGCCCCAGCATTTT

clone size: few
CDR3 length: 12
J gene: TRBJ2-1
D gene: .
V gene: TRBV18
CDR3 protein: CASSQQVNEQFF
CDR3 DNA: TGTGCCAGCTCCCAACAGGTTAATGAGCAGTTCTTC

clone size: few
CDR3 length: 16
J gene: TRBJ2-2
D gene: TRBD2
V gene: TRBV28
CDR3 protein: CASSQLAGVWTGELFF
CDR3 DNA: TGTGCCAGCAGTCAACTAGCGGGAGTATGGACCGGGGAGCTGTTTTTT

clone size: few
CDR3 length: 16
J gene: TRBJ1-2
D gene: TRBD1
V gene: TRBV5-1
CDR3 protein: CASTRTVGDRGYGYTF
CDR3 DNA: TGCGCCAGCACCCGTACCGTTGGAGACAGGGGCTATGGCTACACCTTC

clone size: few
CDR3 length: 14
J gene: TRBJ2-1
D gene: TRBD1
V gene: TRBV7-8
CDR3 protein: CASTPRQGNNEQFF
CDR3 DNA: TGTGCCAGCACCCCGAGACAGGGAAACAATGAGCAGTTCTTC

clone size: few
CDR3 length: 14
J gene: TRBJ1-1
D gene: .
V gene: TRBV5-1
CDR3 protein: CASSSRTVNTEAFF
CDR3 DNA: TGCGCCAGCAGCTCAAGGACAGTAAACACTGAAGCTTTCTTT

clone size: .
CDR3 length: 13
J gene: TRBJ2-1
D gene: .
V gene: TRBV6-6
CDR3 protein: CASSSPGVNEQFF
CDR3 DNA: TGTGCCAGCAGTTCACCGGGGGTAAATGAGCAGTTCTTC